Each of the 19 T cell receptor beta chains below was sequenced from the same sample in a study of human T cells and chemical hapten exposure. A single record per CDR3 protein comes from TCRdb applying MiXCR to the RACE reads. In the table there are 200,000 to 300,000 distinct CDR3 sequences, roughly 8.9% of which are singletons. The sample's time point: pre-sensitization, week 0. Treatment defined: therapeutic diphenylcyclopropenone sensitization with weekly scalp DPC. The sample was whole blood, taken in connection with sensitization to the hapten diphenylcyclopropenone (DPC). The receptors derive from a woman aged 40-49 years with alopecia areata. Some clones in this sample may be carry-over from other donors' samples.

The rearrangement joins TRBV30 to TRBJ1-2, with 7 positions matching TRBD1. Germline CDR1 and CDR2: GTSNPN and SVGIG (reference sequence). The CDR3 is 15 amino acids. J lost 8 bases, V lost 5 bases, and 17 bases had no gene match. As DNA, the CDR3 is TGTGCCTGGGCCGCACTGGACAGGCGCCGGGGAGGCTACACCTTC. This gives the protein CAWAALDRRRGGYTF.

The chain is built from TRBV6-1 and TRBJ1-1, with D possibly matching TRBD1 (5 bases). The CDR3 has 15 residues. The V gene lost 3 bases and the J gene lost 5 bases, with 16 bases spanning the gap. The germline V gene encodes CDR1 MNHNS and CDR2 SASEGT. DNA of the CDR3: TGTGCCAGCAGTGACGGTCCGGAGGGGAGGACTGAAGCTTTCTTT. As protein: CASSDGPEGRTEAFF.

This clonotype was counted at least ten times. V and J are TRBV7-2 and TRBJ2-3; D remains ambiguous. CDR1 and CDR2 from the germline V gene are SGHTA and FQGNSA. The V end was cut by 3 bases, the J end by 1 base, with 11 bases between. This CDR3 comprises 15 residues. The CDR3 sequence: CASSLALSRTDTQYF. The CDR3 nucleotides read TGTGCCAGCAGCTTGGCCCTGTCTCGCACAGATACGCAGTATTTT.

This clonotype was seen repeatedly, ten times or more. The CDR3 reads CASQGNTEAFF. Here the CDR3 DNA reads TGTGCCAGCCAGGGGAACACTGAAGCTTTCTTT. The chain employs TRBV6-5 and TRBJ1-1; TRBD1 might be the D (5 bases). The CDR3 totals 11 residues. With 8 bases removed from V and 1 base from J, the gap between germline ends came to 5 bases. The germline V gene has CDR1 MNHEY and CDR2 SVGAGI.

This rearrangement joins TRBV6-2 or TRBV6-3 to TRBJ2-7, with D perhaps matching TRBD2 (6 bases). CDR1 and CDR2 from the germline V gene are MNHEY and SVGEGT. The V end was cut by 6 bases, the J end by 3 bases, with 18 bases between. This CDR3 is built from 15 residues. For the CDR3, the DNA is TGTGCCAGCAGCGATCCCTGGAGGGCCCTCTACGAGCAGTACTTC. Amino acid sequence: CASSDPWRALYEQYF.

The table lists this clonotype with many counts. The CDR3 coding sequence is TGCAGCGTTGCTAGGCAGATCAACACTGAAGCTTTCTTT. Protein product: CSVARQINTEAFF. The V call is TRBV29-1, the J call TRBJ1-1; D call uncertain. Germline V gene sequence: CDR1 SQVTM, CDR2 ANQGSEA. There are 13 residues in the CDR3. Trimming removed 4 bases at V and 2 bases at J, with 11 bases between.

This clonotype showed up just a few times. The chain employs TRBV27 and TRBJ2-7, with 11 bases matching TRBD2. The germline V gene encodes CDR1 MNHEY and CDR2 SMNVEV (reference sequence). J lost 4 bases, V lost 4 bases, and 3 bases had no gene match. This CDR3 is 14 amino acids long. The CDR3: CASSSRTSGYEQYF. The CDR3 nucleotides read TGTGCCAGCAGTTCTCGGACTAGCGGGTACGAGCAGTACTTC.

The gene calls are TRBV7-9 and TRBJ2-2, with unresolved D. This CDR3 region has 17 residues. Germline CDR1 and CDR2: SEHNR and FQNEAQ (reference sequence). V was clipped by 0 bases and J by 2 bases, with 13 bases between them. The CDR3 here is CASSLALRPINTGELFF. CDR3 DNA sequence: TGTGCCAGCAGCTTAGCACTTAGACCGATAAACACCGGGGAGCTGTTTTTT.

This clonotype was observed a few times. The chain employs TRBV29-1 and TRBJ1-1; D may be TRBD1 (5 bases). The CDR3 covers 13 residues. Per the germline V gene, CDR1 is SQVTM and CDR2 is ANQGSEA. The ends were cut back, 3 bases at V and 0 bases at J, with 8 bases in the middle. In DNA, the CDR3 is TGCAGCGTTGATGACAGTATGAACACTGAAGCTTTCTTT. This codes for CSVDDSMNTEAFF.

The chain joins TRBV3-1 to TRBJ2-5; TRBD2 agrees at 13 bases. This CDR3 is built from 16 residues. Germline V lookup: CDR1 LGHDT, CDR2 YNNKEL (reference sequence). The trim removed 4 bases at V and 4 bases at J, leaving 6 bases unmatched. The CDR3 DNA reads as TGTGCCAGCAGCCCGAGCGGACTAGCGGGAGTAGAGACCCAGTACTTC. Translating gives CASSPSGLAGVETQYF.

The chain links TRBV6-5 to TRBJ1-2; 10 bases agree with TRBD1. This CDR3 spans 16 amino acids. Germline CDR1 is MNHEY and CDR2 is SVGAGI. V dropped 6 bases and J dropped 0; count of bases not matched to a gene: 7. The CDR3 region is CASRLTGTGANYGYTF. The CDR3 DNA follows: TGTGCCAGCAGACTAACCGGGACAGGGGCTAACTATGGCTACACCTTC.

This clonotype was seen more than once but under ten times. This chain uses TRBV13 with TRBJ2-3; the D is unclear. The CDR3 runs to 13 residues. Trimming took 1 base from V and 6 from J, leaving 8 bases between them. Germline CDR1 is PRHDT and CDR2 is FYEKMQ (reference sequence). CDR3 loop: CASSLASPDTQYF. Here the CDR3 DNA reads TGTGCCAGCAGCTTAGCCTCTCCCGATACGCAGTATTTT.

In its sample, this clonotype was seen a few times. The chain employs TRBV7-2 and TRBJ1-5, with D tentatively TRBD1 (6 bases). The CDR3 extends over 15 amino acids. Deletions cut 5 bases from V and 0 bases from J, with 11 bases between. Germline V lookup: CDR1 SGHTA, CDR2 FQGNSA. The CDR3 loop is CASSQGRGSNQPQHF. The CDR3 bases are TGTGCCAGCAGCCAGGGGAGGGGTAGCAATCAGCCCCAGCATTTT.

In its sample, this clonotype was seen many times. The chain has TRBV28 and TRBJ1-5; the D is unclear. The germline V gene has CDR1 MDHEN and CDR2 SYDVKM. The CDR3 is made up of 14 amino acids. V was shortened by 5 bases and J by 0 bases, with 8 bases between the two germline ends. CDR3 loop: CASSPLYSNQPQHF. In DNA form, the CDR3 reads TGTGCCAGCAGTCCCCTTTATAGCAATCAGCCCCAGCATTTT.

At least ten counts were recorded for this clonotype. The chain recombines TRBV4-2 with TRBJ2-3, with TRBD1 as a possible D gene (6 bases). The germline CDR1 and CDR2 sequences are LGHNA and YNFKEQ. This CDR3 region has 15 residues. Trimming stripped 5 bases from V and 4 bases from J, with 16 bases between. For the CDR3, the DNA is TGTGCCAGCAGCGAATCCTCAGGGGCCGCAGATACGCAGTATTTT. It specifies CASSESSGAADTQYF.

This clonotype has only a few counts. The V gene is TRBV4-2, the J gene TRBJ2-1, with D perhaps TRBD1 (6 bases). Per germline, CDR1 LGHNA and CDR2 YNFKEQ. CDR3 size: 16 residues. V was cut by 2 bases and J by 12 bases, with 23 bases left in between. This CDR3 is CASSQHPSGPEGGQFF. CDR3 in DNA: TGTGCCAGCAGCCAACATCCATCCGGGCCAGAAGGGGGGCAGTTCTTC.

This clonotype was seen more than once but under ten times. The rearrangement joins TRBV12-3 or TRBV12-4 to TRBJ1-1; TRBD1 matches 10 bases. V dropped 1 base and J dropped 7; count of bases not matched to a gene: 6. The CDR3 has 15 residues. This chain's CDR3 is CASSLGGQGPGEAFF. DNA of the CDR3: TGTGCCAGCAGTTTAGGGGGACAGGGGCCGGGTGAAGCTTTCTTT.

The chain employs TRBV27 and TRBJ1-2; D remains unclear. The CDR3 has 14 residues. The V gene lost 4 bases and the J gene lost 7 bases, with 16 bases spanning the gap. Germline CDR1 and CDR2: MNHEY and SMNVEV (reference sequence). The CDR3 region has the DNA TGTGCCAGCAGTTCCATAAATACAAAAGGTGGCTACACCTTC. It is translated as CASSSINTKGGYTF.

Written as DNA, the CDR3 is TGTGCCAGCAGCCAAGTAATCGGGACAGCAAATTCACCCCTCCACTTT. Translated: CASSQVIGTANSPLHF. This chain uses TRBV14 with TRBJ1-6; TRBD1 matches at 7 bases. Per the germline V gene, CDR1 is SGHDN and CDR2 is FVKESK. The J segment lost 7 bases and the V segment lost 1 base, leaving 7 bases of the junction unmatched. CDR3 length: 16 residues.